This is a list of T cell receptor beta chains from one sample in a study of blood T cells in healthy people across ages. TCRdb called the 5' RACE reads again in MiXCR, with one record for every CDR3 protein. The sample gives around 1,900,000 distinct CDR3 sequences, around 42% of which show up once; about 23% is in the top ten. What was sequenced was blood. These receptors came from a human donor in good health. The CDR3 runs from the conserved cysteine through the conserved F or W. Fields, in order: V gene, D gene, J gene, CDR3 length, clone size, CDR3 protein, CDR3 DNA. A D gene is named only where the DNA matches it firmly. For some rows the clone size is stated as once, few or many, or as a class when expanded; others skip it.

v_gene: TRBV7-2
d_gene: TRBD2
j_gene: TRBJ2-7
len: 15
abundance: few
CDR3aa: CASSSGLDFRYEQYF
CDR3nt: TGTGCCAGCAGCTCGGGACTAGACTTTAGGTACGAGCAGTACTTC

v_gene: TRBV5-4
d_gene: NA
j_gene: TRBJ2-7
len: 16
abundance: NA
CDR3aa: CASSRATAGQPYEQYF
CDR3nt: TGTGCCAGCAGCCGAGCCACCGCGGGACAGCCCTACGAGCAGTACTTC

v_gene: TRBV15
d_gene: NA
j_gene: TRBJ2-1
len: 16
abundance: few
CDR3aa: CATSRVRGGENNEQFF
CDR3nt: TGTGCCACCAGCAGAGTACGAGGGGGGGAAAACAATGAGCAGTTCTTC

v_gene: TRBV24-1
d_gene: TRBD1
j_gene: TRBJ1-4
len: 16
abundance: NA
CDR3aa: CATSDGRTGYEEKLFF
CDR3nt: TGTGCCACCAGTGATGGGAGGACAGGCTATGAGGAAAAACTGTTTTTT

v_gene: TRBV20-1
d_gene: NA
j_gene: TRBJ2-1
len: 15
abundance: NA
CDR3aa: CSANPQGWNINEQFF
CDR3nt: TGCAGTGCGAACCCACAGGGTTGGAATATCAATGAGCAGTTCTTC

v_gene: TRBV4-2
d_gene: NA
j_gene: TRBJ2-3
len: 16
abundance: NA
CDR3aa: CASSLLGGVRADTQYF
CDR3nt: TGTGCCAGCAGCCTCCTGGGCGGGGTTAGGGCAGATACGCAGTATTTT

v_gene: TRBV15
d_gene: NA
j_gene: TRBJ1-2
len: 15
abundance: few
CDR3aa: CATSRDRRSGDGYTF
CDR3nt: TGTGCCACCAGCAGAGATCGGCGCAGCGGGGATGGCTACACCTTC

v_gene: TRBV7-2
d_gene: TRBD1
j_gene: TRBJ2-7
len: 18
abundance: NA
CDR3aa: CASSLAIGQGSICYEQYF
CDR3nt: TGTGCCAGCAGCTTAGCAATCGGACAGGGCTCTATTTGCTACGAGCAGTACTTC

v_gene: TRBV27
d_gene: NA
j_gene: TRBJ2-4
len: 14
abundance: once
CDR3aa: CASSPTSTANIQYF
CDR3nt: TGTGCCAGCAGTCCAACATCGACAGCAAACATTCAGTACTTC

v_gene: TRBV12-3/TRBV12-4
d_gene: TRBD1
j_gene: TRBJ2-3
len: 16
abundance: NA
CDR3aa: CASSNRTGIYTDTQYF
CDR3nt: TGTGCCAGCAGTAACCGGACAGGCATTTACACAGATACGCAGTATTTT

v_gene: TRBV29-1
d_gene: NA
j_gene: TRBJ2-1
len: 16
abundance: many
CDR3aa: CSVEDFPGGLYNEQFF
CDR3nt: TGCAGCGTTGAAGACTTCCCCGGGGGGCTCTACAATGAGCAGTTCTTC

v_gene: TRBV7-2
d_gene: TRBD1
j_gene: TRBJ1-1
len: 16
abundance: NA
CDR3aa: CASSSSGTVMNTEAFF
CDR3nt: TGTGCCAGCAGCTCGTCCGGGACAGTCATGAACACTGAAGCTTTCTTT

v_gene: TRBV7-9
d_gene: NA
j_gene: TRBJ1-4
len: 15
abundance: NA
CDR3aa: CASSSRRFTSEKLFF
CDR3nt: TGTGCCAGCAGCTCTCGGAGGTTTACTAGTGAAAAACTGTTTTTT

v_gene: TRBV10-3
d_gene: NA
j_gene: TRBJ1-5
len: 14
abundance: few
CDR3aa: CAISEEGGNQPQHF
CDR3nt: TGTGCCATCAGTGAAGAGGGAGGCAATCAGCCCCAGCATTTT

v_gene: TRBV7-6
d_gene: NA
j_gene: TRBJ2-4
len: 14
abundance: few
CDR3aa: CASSLTTAYEGQYF
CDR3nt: TGTGCCAGCAGCCTAACGACAGCCTACGAGGGGCAGTACTTC

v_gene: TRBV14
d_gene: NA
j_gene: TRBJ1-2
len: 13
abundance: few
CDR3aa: CASSYGQPYGYTF
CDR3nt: TGTGCCAGCAGCTACGGACAGCCCTATGGCTACACCTTC

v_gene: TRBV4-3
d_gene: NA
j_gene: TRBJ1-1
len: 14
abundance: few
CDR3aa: CASSQAPRGTEAFF
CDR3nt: TGCGCCAGCAGCCAAGCACCACGCGGCACTGAAGCTTTCTTT

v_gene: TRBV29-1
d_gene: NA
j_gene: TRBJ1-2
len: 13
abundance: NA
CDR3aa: CSVQASDNYGYTF
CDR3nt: TGCAGCGTTCAAGCGTCAGATAACTATGGCTACACCTTC

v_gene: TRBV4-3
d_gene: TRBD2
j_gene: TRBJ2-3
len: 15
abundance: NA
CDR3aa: CASSVGEGDTDTQYF
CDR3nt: TGCGCCAGCAGCGTTGGGGAGGGAGACACAGATACGCAGTATTTT

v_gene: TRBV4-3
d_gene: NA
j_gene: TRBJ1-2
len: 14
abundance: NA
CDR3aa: CASSQDWDLHGYTF
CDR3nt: TGCGCCAGCAGCCAAGATTGGGACCTCCATGGCTACACCTTC

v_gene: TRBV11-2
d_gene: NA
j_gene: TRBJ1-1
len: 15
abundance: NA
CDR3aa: CASSSGPYRDTEAFF
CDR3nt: TGTGCCAGCAGCTCTGGACCCTACCGGGACACTGAAGCTTTCTTT

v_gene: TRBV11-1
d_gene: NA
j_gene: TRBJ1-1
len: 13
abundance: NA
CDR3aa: CASSPGYNTEAFF
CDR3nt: TGTGCCAGCAGTCCCGGGTACAACACTGAAGCTTTCTTT

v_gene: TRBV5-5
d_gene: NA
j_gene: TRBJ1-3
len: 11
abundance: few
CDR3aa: CASSLVGPEYF
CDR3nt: TGTGCCAGCAGCTTGGTTGGGCCCGAATATTTT

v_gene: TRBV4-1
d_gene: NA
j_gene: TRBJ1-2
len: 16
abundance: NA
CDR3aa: CASSQDYGRGGYGYTF
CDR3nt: TGCGCCAGCAGCCAGGATTATGGCCGAGGTGGATATGGCTACACCTTC

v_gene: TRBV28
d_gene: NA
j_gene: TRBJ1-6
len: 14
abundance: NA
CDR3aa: CASSFAGNGSPLHF
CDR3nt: TGTGCCAGCAGTTTTGCAGGGAACGGTTCACCCCTCCACTTT

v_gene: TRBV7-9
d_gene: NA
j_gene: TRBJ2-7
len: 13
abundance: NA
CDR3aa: CASSSDGRYEQYF
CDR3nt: TGTGCCAGCAGCTCGGACGGTCGTTACGAGCAGTACTTC

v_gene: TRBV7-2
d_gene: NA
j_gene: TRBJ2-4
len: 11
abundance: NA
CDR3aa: CASSPGGIQYF
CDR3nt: TGTGCCAGCAGCCCTGGGGGGATTCAGTACTTC

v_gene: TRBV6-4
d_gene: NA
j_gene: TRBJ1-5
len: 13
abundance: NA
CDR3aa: CAGAREENQPQHF
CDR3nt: TGTGCCGGTGCGAGAGAGGAAAATCAGCCCCAGCATTTT

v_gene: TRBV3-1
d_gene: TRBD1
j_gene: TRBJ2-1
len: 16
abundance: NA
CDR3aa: CASRPRLGGLYNEQFF
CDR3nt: TGTGCCAGCAGGCCAAGATTAGGGGGCCTCTACAATGAGCAGTTCTTC

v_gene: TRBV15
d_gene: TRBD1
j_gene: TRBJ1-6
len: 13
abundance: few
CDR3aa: CAIGTGSNSPLHF
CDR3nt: TGTGCCATCGGGACAGGGAGTAATTCACCCCTCCACTTT

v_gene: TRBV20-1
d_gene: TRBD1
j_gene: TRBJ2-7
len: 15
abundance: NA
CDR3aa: CSAPGQGAPENEQYF
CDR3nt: TGCAGTGCTCCGGGACAGGGGGCCCCGGAGAACGAGCAGTACTTC

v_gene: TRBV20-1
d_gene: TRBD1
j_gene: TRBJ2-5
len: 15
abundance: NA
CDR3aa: CSARAAGTGGETQYF
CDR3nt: TGCAGTGCTAGAGCGGCAGGGACAGGAGGAGAGACCCAGTACTTC

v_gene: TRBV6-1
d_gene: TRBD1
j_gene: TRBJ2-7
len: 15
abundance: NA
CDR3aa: CAYSPQGQSSYEQYF
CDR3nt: TGTGCCTACTCCCCTCAGGGACAGAGCTCCTACGAGCAGTACTTC

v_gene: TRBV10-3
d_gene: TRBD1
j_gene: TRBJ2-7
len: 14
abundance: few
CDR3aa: CAINGQGDTYEQYF
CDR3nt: TGTGCCATCAACGGACAGGGGGATACCTACGAGCAGTACTTC

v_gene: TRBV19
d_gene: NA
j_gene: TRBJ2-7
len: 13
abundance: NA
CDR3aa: CASSVDVSGEQYF
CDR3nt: TGTGCCAGTAGTGTGGACGTCTCCGGGGAGCAGTACTTC

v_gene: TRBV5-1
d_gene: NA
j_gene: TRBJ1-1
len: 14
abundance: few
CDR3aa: CASSRWIGDTEAFF
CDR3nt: TGCGCCAGCAGCCGCTGGATTGGGGACACTGAAGCTTTCTTT

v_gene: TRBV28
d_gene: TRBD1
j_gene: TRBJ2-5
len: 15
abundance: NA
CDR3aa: CAAARDRGHQETQYF
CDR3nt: TGTGCCGCGGCACGGGACAGGGGGCACCAAGAGACCCAGTACTTC

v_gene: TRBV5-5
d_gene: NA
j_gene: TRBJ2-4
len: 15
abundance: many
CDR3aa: CASSLVAVAKNIQYF
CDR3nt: TGTGCCAGCAGCTTGGTAGCCGTAGCCAAAAACATTCAGTACTTC

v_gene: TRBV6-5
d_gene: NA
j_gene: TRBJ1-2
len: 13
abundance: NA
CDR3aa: CASSYYSGDGYTF
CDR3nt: TGTGCCAGCAGTTACTATTCAGGGGATGGCTACACCTTC

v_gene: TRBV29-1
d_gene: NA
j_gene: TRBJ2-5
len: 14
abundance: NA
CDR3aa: CSVDSGALQETQYF
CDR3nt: TGCAGCGTTGATTCGGGGGCCCTGCAAGAGACCCAGTACTTC

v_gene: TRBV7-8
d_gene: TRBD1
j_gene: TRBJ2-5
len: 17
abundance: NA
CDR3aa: CASSLSPGQGHRETQYF
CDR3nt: TGTGCCAGCAGCTTATCTCCGGGACAGGGTCATAGGGAGACCCAGTACTTC

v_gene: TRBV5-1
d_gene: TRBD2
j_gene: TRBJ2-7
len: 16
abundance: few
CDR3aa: CASSLGGTSGSYEQYF
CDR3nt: TGCGCCAGCAGCTTGGGGGGGACTAGCGGATCCTACGAGCAGTACTTC

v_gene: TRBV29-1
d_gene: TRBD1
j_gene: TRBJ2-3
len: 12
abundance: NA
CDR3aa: CAIQGNTDTQYF
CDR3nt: TGCGCCATACAGGGGAACACAGATACGCAGTATTTT

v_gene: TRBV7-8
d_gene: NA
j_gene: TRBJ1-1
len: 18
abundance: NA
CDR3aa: CASSLGTRRVRLNTEAFF
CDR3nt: TGTGCCAGCAGCTTAGGGACAAGGAGGGTTCGGCTGAACACTGAAGCTTTCTTT

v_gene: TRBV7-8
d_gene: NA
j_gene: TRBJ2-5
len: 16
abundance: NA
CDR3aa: CASSLGGNGGQETQYF
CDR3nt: TGTGCCAGCAGCTTAGGTGGAAACGGGGGCCAAGAGACCCAGTACTTC

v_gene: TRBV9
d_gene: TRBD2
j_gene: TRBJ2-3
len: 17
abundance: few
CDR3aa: CASSVAPTSGGQDTQYF
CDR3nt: TGTGCCAGCAGCGTAGCTCCGACTAGCGGGGGTCAGGATACGCAGTATTTT

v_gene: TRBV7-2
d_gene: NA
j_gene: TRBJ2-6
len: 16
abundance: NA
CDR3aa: CASSLVSWAGANVPTF
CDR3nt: TGTGCCAGCAGCTTAGTTAGTTGGGCCGGGGCCAACGTCCCGACTTTC

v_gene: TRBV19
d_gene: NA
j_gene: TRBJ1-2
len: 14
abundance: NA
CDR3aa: CASFGSGPNYGYTF
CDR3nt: TGTGCCAGTTTCGGTTCGGGACCTAACTATGGCTACACCTTC